The rows below give T cell receptor beta chains drawn from one sample of a study of shared clonotypes between healthy human individuals. Generated by immunoSEQ multiplex PCR, the TCRdb table keeps only in-frame clones and is missing some. The sample contains over a million clones, 70% to 80% of which appear only once. The source material was memory CD4+ T cells sorted from blood. These receptors all stem from a young man in good health. Both conserved end residues are part of each CDR3. The D gene is left open where the match is weak.

V gene: TRBV5-5; D gene: TRBD1; J gene: TRBJ1-5; CDR3 protein: CASSLGPHQGGSNQPQHF
V gene: TRBV28; D gene: -; J gene: TRBJ2-3; CDR3 protein: CASSQAGADSTDTQYF
V gene: TRBV5-4; D gene: TRBD2; J gene: TRBJ2-1; CDR3 protein: CASSLGSGLAGAVNEQFF
V gene: TRBV19; D gene: -; J gene: TRBJ2-1; CDR3 protein: CASSIKPYGDGSYNEQFF
V gene: TRBV11-2; D gene: TRBD1; J gene: TRBJ2-2; CDR3 protein: CASRIQGGGGELFF
V gene: TRBV7-9; D gene: TRBD1; J gene: TRBJ2-7; CDR3 protein: CASSLGQGREQYF
V gene: TRBV19; D gene: -; J gene: TRBJ1-5; CDR3 protein: CASSDRDNTYSNQPQHF
V gene: TRBV30; D gene: -; J gene: TRBJ2-7; CDR3 protein: CAWRPLGDEQYF
V gene: TRBV7-9; D gene: -; J gene: TRBJ1-6; CDR3 protein: CASSFVGHSATPLHF
V gene: TRBV20-1; D gene: -; J gene: TRBJ1-1; CDR3 protein: CSAWQNTEAFF